The source of this T cell receptor beta chain is a study of cytomegalovirus exposure and HLA in healthy donors. Study-level results: Across donors, most TCRs were seen rarely, yet some public ones were widespread. Listed as cytomegalovirus-associated were 150 or so TCR beta chains.

Profiling relied on immunoSEQ multiplex PCR, and the TCRdb table lists in-frame clones only, not all of them. Of about 280,000 clones in the sample, about 86% were seen once. With regard to this clone: Its antigen is unidentified.

The donors were part of the roughly 130-subject validation cohort, which stood apart from the roughly 700-subject first cohort. Trimming shortened V by 1 base and J by 10 bases, and 17 bases separated the two germline ends. CDR3 size: 15 residues. The germline gives CDR1 SGHVS, CDR2 FQNEAQ. The chain links TRBV7-8 to TRBJ2-1; D is possibly TRBD2 (6 bases). The clonotype originates from a woman in her late teens or twenties in good health and CMV-seronegative. The sample comprised PBMCs. The CDR3 loop reads CASSLGRNTGGEQFF. The CDR3 DNA is TGTGCCAGCAGCTTAGGTAGGAACACCGGGGGAGAGCAGTTCTTC.